A single TCR beta chain is shown here with its context. Its specificity is not known. A second PCR, run for roughly 7 to 11 cycles, used a sample-barcoded 5' primer plus a J-beta primer mix. There were at least 3 million CDR3-containing paired-end reads obtained from each sample. TCRdb re-derived calls from the 5' RACE reads in MiXCR, one entry per CDR3 protein. Here the sample spans almost 1 million distinct CDR3 sequences, roughly 50% being singletons. Samples each yielded at least 5 micrograms of total RNA. The data stem from a study of blood T cells in healthy people across ages. The CDR3 runs to 15 residues. Germline V gene data show CDR1 as MNHNY and CDR2 as SVGAGI (reference sequence). V was shortened by 0 bases and J by 1 base, with 9 bases between the two germline ends. Study-wide results and limits: It was not known whether donors were CMV positive (a possible confounder of expanded clonotype changes). Unsorted PBMCs prevented conclusive naive versus antigen-experienced comparison.

This clonotype was sampled from a woman between 55 and 75 years old in good health. The chain is built from TRBV6-6 and TRBJ1-1; TRBD1 might be the D (6 bases). What was sequenced was blood. This CDR3 is CASSYSGQQNTEAFF. The DNA of the CDR3 is TGTGCCAGCAGTTACTCAGGACAGCAGAACACTGAAGCTTTCTTT.